The 8 T cell receptor beta chains presented below share a single source sample, sequenced in a study of spatial heterogeneity in lung cancer. The time point was: sample taken at primary tumor resection. MiXCR, applied by TCRdb to the 5' RACE reads, yields one record per CDR3 protein. The data show about 48,000 distinct CDR3 sequences, approximately 5% seen once. The sample in question was PBMCs, obtained at surgery. The receptors stem from a male donor with early-stage non-small cell lung cancer.

Points on this clonotype: A much larger clone differs by one base, so this may be a read error. The CDR3 end shows no conserved phenylalanine or tryptophan, and so a read error is likely. This CDR3 is CASRTSGTDGELFL. In DNA, the CDR3 is TGTGCCAGCAGGACTAGCGGGACGGACGGGGAGCTGTTTTTG. The V and J genes are TRBV10-3 and TRBJ2-2; TRBD2 agrees at 12 bases. CDR3 length equals 14 residues. With V trimmed by 10 bases and J by 7 bases, 7 bases remained unmatched. Germline CDR1 ENHRY, CDR2 SYGVKD.

This clonotype was recorded many times. This chain connects TRBV12-3 or TRBV12-4 to TRBJ1-4; maybe TRBD1 (5 bases). The CDR3 is made up of 14 amino acids. The V gene lost 7 bases and the J gene lost 1 base, with 10 bases spanning the gap. The CDR3 nucleotides read TGTGCCAGCACCACCGGGGGAACTAATGAAAAACTGTTTTTT. It yields the protein CASTTGGTNEKLFF.

This clonotype was seen at least ten times. This chain joins TRBV5-1 and TRBJ2-5; TRBD2 agrees at 8 bases. V lost 3 bases and J lost 2; bases outside the gene matches: 9. This CDR3 contains 16 residues. The germline CDR1 and CDR2 sequences are SGHRS and YFSETQ. CDR3 residues: CASSYPAGVGQETQYF. The CDR3 DNA sequence: TGCGCCAGCAGCTACCCAGCGGGAGTGGGACAAGAGACCCAGTACTTC.

This clonotype turned up a few times. The CDR3 reads CSAGRNEKLFF. Written as DNA, the CDR3 is TGCAGTGCTGGGAGGAATGAAAAACTGTTTTTT. This sequence joins TRBV20-1 and TRBJ1-4; D not certain. With 5 bases removed from V and 5 bases from J, the gap between germline ends came to 6 bases. This CDR3 has 11 amino acids. Germline V gene lookup returns CDR1 DFQATT and CDR2 SNEGSKA (reference sequence).

This clonotype was seen ten or more times. This chain uses TRBV4-3 with TRBJ2-1; D possibly matches TRBD1 or TRBD2 (5 bases each). The CDR3 consists of 14 residues. Per the germline V gene, CDR1 is LGHNA and CDR2 is YSLEER. V lost 1 base, J lost 5 bases, and 9 bases lay in between. CDR3 sequence reads: CASSQVGVNNEQFF. Written as DNA, the CDR3 is TGCGCCAGCAGCCAAGTGGGGGTTAACAATGAGCAGTTCTTC.

This clonotype was recorded at least ten times. The V and J genes are TRBV9 and TRBJ2-3; 7 nucleotides line up with TRBD2. There are 15 residues in the CDR3. The V gene's germline CDR1 is SGDLS and CDR2 YYNGEE. Germline trimming cut 2 bases from V and 3 bases from J; bases unmatched to any gene: 6. The CDR3 reads CASSVSGFTTDTQYF. DNA of the CDR3: TGTGCCAGCAGCGTTAGCGGGTTCACGACAGATACGCAGTATTTT.

This clonotype was counted ten times or more. This sequence joins TRBV7-8 and TRBJ2-5; 11 positions match TRBD2. Germline-derived CDR1 and CDR2 are SGHVS and FQNEAQ. This CDR3 spans 16 amino acids. V lost 3 bases to trimming and J lost 4 bases; unmatched junction nucleotides: 7. The CDR3 loop reads CASSFPSGRTGETQYF. The CDR3 region has the DNA TGTGCCAGCAGCTTCCCTAGCGGGAGGACTGGAGAGACCCAGTACTTC.

This clonotype was detected ten times or more. The chain links TRBV5-5 to TRBJ1-1; a possible D gene is TRBD1 (5 bases). V was pared by 0 bases and J by 7 bases, with 16 bases between. Germline V gene sequence: CDR1 SGHKS, CDR2 YYEKEE (reference sequence). The CDR3 runs to 15 residues. As DNA, the CDR3 is TGTGCCAGCAGCTTGGGGCAGGGTTTAGGCGGTGAAGCTTTCTTT. Protein: CASSLGQGLGGEAFF.